The sequence of this TCR beta chain was determined in a study of blood T cell repertoires in COVID-19. Study-level information: Whether acute or convalescent, the COVID-19 samples came from the United States, Italy and Spain.

Here immunoSEQ multiplex PCR was the method, and the copy in TCRdb shows in-frame clones only, minus some. The profile shows some 330,000 clones, 85% to 90% of them singletons. Cohort 3 recovery required two negative PCRs, clearance, or symptom resolution. The sample was PBMCs or T cells enriched from blood (not recorded which). This sequence originates from a man under 40 who had recovered from COVID-19.

The CDR3 coding sequence is TGTGCCATCAGTGAGGCAGGGTTCTCCGAGCAGTACTTC. This codes for CAISEAGFSEQYF. J is TRBJ2-7 and V is TRBV10-3; D perhaps matches TRBD1 (5 bases). The CDR3 contains 13 residues. V dropped 2 bases and J dropped 6 bases, with 11 bases sitting between them. Germline V CDR1 and CDR2: ENHRY, SYGVKD.